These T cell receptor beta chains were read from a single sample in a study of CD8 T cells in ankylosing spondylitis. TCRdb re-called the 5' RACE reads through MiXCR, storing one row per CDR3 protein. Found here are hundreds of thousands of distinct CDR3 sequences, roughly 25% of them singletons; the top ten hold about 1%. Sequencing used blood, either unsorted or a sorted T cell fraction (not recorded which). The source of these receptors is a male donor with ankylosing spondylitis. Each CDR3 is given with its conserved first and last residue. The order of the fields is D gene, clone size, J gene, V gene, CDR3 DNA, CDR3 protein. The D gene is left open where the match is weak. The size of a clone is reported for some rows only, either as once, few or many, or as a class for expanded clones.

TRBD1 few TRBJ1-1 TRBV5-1 TGCGCCAGCAGCTTGGGGACAGGCTACATGAACACTGAAGCTTTCTTT CASSLGTGYMNTEAFF
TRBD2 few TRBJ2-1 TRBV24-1 TGTGCCACCAGTGATTTAGGGGCGGGAGGGCCAAGGGGCTCCTACAATGAGCAGTTCTTC CATSDLGAGGPRGSYNEQFF
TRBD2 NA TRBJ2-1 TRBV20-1 TGCAGTGCTAGAGATCGACTAGCGGGAATCTACAATGAGCAGTTCTTC CSARDRLAGIYNEQFF
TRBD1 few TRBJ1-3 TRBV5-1 TGCGCCAGCAGCTTGGGGGACAGGGTTTCGGACACCATATATTTT CASSLGDRVSDTIYF
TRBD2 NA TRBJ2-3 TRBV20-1 TGCAGTGCTAGAGGCACCGGGGGGACCACAGATACGCAGTATTTT CSARGTGGTTDTQYF
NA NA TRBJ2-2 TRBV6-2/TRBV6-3 TGTGCCAGCAGTTACTCCAGGGTGAACACCGGGGAGCTGTTTTTT CASSYSRVNTGELFF
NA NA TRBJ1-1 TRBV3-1 TGTGCCAGCACTCGGGGTTCGACTGAAGCTTTCTTT CASTRGSTEAFF
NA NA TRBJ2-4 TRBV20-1 TGCAGTGCTAGAGGCGAACTATTAAACATTCAGTACTTC CSARGELLNIQYF
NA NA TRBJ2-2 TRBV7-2 TGTGCCAGCAGCTTAGTCACCCTGGCCGGGGAGCTGTTTTTT CASSLVTLAGELFF
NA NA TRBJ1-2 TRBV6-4 TGTGCCAGCAGTGCGGGACAAACCTATGGCTACACCTTC CASSAGQTYGYTF
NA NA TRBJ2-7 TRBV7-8 TGTGCCAGCAGCTTGTACTCCTACGAGCAGTACTTC CASSLYSYEQYF
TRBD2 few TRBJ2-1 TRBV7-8 TGTGCCAGCAGCTTAGGACCCACCGGGACTAGTGGCGAGCAGTTCTTC CASSLGPTGTSGEQFF
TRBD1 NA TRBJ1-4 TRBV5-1 TGCGCCAGCAGCTCCGTCGGACAGGGTTATGAAAAACTGTTTTTT CASSSVGQGYEKLFF
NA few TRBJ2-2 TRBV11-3 TGTGCCAGCAGCTTAGTATTGACCGGGGAGCTGTTTTTT CASSLVLTGELFF
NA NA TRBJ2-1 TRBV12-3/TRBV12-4 TGTGCCAGCACCTCTCAGTTTATCTCCTACAATGAGCAGTTCTTC CASTSQFISYNEQFF
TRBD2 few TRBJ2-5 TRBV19 TGTGCCAGTAGTACCACTGGACTAGCGAACCAAGAGACCCAGTACTTC CASSTTGLANQETQYF
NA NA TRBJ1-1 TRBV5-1 TGCGCCAGCGGGCCATTAGGTGGTCTAGAAGGTGAAGCTTTCTTT CASGPLGGLEGEAFF
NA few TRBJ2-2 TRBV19 TGTGCCAGTAGTATTTCCGGGTTAAACACCGGGGAGCTGTTTTTT CASSISGLNTGELFF
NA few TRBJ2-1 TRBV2 TGTGCCAGCAGTGAAGCGAAGAAGTCCTCCTACAATGAGCAGTTCTTC CASSEAKKSSYNEQFF
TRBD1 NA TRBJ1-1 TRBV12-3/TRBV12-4 TGTGCCAGCAGTTTAGTTCAGGGGGTTTTGACTTTCTTT CASSLVQGVLTFF
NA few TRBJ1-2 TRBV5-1 TGCGCCAGCAGCTTGGGGGGCCTGACAGGAGGGGACGGCTACACCTTC CASSLGGLTGGDGYTF
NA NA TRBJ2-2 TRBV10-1 TGCGCCAGCAGTGCCGCAAGGAGTACCGGGGAGCTGTTTTTT CASSAARSTGELFF
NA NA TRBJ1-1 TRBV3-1 TGTGCCAGCAGCCAGGGCATGAACACTGAAGCTTTCTTT CASSQGMNTEAFF
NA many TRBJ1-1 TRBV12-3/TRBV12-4 TGTGCCAGCCCTAATTGGGAGTACGGGGAGACTGCGCTCATCGTCCTCAAAGCTTTCTTT CASPNWEYGETALIVLKAFF
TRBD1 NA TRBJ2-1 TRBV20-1 TGCAGTGCTAGGAAAGGGACAGGGGATGACAATGAGCAGTTCTTC CSARKGTGDDNEQFF
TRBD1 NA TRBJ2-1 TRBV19 TGTGCCAGTAGTACCCCAGACAGGGAAAATGAGCAGTTCTTC CASSTPDRENEQFF
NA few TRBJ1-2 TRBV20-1 TGCAGTGCTGGGGCCGGGACATTAAGTGGCTACACCTTC CSAGAGTLSGYTF
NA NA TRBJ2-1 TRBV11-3 TGTGCCAGCAGCTTCAGACAGGCTCCCAGGAATGAGCAGTTCTTC CASSFRQAPRNEQFF
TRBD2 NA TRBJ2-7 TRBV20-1 TGCAGTGCTAGAGATACGGTTGGGGGGGAGAAGGACTACGAGCAGTACTTC CSARDTVGGEKDYEQYF
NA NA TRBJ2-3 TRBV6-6 TGTGCCAGCAGTTACTCGACTGGGGGAGAGTATTTT CASSYSTGGEYF
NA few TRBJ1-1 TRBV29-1 TGCAGCATCGCCAGGGGTCAGGACACTGAAGCTTTCTTT CSIARGQDTEAFF
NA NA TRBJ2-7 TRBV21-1 TGTGCCAGACGGGGGCCGAGGGAGGAGCAGTACTTC CARRGPREEQYF
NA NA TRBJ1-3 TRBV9 TGTGCCAGCAGCGCCAGCCTCACAGGAAACACCATATATTTT CASSASLTGNTIYF
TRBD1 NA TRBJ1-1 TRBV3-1 TGTGCCAGCAGCCAGTCAGGGGGACGGACTGAAGCTTTCTTT CASSQSGGRTEAFF
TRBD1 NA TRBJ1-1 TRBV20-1 TGCAGTGCCTCGACAGGGACTATGAACACTGAAGCTTTCTTT CSASTGTMNTEAFF
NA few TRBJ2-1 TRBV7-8 TGTGCCAGCAGCCCAGGCACGGGCTACGACAATGAGCAGTTCTTC CASSPGTGYDNEQFF
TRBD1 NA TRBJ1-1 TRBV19 TGTGCCAGTAGTGCCCAGGGGGCAAGCACTGAAGCTTTCTTT CASSAQGASTEAFF
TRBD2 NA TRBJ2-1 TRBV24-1 TGTGCCACCAGTGATTCCAGCTGGACTAGCGGTTACAATGAGCAGTTCTTC CATSDSSWTSGYNEQFF
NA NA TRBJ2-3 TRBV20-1 TGCAGTGCTGGGGGCCTAGCGGAGTTCACAGATACGCAGTATTTT CSAGGLAEFTDTQYF
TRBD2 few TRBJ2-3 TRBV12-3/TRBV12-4 TGTGCCAGCAGTACCGAACCATTAGCGGGAGGGTACACAGATACGCAGTATTTT CASSTEPLAGGYTDTQYF
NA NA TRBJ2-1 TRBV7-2 TGTGCCAGCAGTTTCACAGGGGACTGGGGAATGCAGTTCTTC CASSFTGDWGMQFF
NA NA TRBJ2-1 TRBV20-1 TGCAGTGCTAGAGGGCCCCGCGGGGTCAATGAGCAGTTCTTC CSARGPRGVNEQFF
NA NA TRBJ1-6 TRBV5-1 TGCGCCAGCGCTCAGGAGAGCTCCTATAATTCACCCCTCCACTTT CASAQESSYNSPLHF
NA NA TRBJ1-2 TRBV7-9 TGTGCCAGCAGCCTGTCCAGTTTGAGCGACTACACCTTC CASSLSSLSDYTF
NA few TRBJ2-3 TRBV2 TGTGCCAGCAGTCCTTTACAGGTCTCAGATACGCAGTATTTT CASSPLQVSDTQYF
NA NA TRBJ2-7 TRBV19 TGTGCCAGTAGCCCACAGGGGGGGACCTACGAGCAGTACTTC CASSPQGGTYEQYF
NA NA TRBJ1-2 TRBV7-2 TGTGCCAGCAGCTTAAATGCCCAGACGATTAACTATGGCTACACCTTC CASSLNAQTINYGYTF
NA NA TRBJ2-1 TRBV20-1 TGCAGTGCTATCCGGGACACGAGTTACAATGAGCAGTTCTTC CSAIRDTSYNEQFF
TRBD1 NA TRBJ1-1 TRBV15 TGTGCCACCAGCAGAGCACAGGGGGTTGGGAACACTGAAGCTTTCTTT CATSRAQGVGNTEAFF
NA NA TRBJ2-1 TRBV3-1 TGTGCCAGCAGCCAACCCCGGGGACCGGGGGCAAATGAGCAGTTCTTC CASSQPRGPGANEQFF
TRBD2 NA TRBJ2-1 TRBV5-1 TGCGCCAGCAGCTTGGTCCTAGCGGCCTACAATGAGCAGTTCTTC CASSLVLAAYNEQFF
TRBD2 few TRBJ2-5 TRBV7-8 TGTGCCAGCAGCACAACTAGCGGTCTGGAGACCCAGTACTTC CASSTTSGLETQYF
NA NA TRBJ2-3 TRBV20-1 TGCAGTGCTAGCCCATTTCCCACAGATACGCAGTATTTT CSASPFPTDTQYF
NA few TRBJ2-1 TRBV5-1 TGCGCCAGCGGACAGAGCTTGAACAATGAGCAGTTCTTC CASGQSLNNEQFF